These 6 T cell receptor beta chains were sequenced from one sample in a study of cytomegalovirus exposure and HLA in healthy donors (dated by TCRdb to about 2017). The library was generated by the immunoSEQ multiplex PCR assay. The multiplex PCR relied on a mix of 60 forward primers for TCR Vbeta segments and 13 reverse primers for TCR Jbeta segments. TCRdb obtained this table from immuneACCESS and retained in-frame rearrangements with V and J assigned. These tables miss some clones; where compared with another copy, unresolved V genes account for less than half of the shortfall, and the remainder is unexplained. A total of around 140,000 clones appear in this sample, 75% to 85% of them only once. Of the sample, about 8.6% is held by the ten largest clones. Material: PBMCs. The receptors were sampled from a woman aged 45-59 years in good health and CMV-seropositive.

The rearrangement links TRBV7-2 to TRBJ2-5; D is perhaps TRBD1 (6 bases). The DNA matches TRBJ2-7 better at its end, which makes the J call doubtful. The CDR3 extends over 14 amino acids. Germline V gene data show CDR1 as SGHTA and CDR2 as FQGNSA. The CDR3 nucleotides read TGTGCCAGCAGCTTAAGAGGGGGCTCCTACGAGCAGTACTTC. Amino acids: CASSLRGGSYEQYF.

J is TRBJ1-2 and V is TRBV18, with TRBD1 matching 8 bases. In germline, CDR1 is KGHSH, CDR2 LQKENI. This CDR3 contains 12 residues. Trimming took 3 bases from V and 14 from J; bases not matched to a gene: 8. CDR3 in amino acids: CASSPDTNRGTF. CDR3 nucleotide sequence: TGTGCCAGCTCACCCGATACAAACAGGGGGACCTTC.

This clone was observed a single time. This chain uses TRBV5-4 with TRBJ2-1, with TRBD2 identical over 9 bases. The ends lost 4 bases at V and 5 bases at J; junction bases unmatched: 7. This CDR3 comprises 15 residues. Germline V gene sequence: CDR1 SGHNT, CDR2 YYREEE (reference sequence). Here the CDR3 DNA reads TGTGCCAGCAGCGCTCTAGCGGGACAAGACAATGAGCAGTTCTTC. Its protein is CASSALAGQDNEQFF.

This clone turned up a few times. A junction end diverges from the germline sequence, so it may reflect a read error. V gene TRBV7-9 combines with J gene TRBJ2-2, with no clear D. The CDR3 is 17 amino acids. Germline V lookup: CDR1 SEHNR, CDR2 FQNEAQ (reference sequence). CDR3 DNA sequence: TGTTCCAGCAGCTCTCGAATCGCAACGAGGAACACCGGGGAGCTGTTTTTT. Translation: CSSSSRIATRNTGELFF.

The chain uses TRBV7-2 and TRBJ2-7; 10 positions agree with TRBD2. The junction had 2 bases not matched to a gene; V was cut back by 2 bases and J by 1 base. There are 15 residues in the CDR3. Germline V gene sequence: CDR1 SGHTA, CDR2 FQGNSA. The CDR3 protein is CASSLTSGTSYEQYF. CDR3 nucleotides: TGTGCCAGCAGCTTAACTAGCGGGACATCCTACGAGCAGTACTTC.

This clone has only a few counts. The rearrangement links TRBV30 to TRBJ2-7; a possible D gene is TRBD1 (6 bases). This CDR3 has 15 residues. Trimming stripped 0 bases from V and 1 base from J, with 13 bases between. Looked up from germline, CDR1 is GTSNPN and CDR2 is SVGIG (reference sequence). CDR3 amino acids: CAWSVGAGDSYEQYF. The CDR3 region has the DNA TGTGCCTGGAGTGTAGGGGCAGGGGATTCCTACGAGCAGTACTTC.